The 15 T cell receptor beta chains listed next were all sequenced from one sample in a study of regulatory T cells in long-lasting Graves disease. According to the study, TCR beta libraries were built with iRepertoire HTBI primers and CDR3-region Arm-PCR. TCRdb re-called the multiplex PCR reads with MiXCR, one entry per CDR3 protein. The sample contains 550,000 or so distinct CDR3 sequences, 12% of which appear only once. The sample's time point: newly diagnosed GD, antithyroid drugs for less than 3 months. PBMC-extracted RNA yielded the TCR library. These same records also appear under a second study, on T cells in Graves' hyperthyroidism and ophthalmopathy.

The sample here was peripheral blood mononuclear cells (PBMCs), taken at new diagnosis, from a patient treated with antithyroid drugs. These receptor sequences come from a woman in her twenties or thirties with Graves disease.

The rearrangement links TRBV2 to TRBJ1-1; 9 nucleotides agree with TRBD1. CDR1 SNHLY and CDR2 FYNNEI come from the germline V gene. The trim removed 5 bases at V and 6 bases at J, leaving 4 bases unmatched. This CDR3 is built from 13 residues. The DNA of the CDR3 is TGTGCCAGCAGTCCGGGACAGGGATCTGAAGCTTTCTTT. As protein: CASSPGQGSEAFF.

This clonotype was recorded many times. Written as DNA, the CDR3 is TGTGCCAGCAGCTTAGCCGGGGGTCATGGTGGGAACACTGAAGCTTTCTTT. Protein: CASSLAGGHGGNTEAFF. The chain employs TRBV7-9 and TRBJ1-1; D may be TRBD1 (5 bases). V was pared by 0 bases and J by 1 base, with 15 bases between. The CDR3 totals 17 residues. Germline CDR1 reads SEHNR; CDR2 reads FQNEAQ (reference sequence).

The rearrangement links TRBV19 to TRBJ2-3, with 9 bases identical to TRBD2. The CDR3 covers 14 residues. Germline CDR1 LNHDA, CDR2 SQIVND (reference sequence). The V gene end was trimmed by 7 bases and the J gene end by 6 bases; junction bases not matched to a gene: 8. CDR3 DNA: TGTGCCAGTACCGGCGGGAGGGCTCGGGATACGCAGTATTTT. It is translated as CASTGGRARDTQYF.

The CDR3 loop reads CSVESFRYTDTQYF. CDR3 coding DNA: TGCAGCGTTGAGTCCTTTCGATACACAGATACGCAGTATTTT. The rearrangement uses TRBV29-1 and TRBJ2-3; D ambiguous. CDR3 length: 14 residues. CDR1 is SQVTM, CDR2 ANQGSEA, per germline. Trimming took off 3 bases at V and 2 bases at J, with 12 bases between the two ends.

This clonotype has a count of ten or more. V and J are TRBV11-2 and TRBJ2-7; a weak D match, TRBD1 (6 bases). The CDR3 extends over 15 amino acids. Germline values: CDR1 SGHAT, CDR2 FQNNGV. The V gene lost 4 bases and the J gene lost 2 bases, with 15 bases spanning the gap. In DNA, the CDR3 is TGTGCCAGCAGCTACCCTCAGGGGTTCACCTACGAGCAGTACTTC. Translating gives CASSYPQGFTYEQYF.

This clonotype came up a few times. CDR3 loop: CSAALGGGQGMNTEAFF. The CDR3 DNA sequence: TGCAGCGCAGCCCTGGGGGGGGGACAGGGAATGAACACTGAAGCTTTCTTT. V and J are TRBV29-1 and TRBJ1-1, with 9 bases identical to TRBD1. The ends lost 7 bases at V and 0 bases at J; junction bases unmatched: 15. Germline V gene data show CDR1 as SQVTM and CDR2 as ANQGSEA. The CDR3 has 17 residues.

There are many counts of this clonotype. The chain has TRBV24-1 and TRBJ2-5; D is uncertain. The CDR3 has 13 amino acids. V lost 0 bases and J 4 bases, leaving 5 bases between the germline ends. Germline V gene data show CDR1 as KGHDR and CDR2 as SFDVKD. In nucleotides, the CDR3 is TGTGCCACCAGTGATTTGACAGTAGAGACCCAGTACTTC. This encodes CATSDLTVETQYF.

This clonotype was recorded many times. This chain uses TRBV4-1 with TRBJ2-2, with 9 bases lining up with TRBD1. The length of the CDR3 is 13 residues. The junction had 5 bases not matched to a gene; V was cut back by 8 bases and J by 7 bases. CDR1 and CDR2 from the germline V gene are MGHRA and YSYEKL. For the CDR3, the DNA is TGCGCCAGCGGACAGGGGCCAGTCGGGGAGCTGTTTTTT. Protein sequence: CASGQGPVGELFF.

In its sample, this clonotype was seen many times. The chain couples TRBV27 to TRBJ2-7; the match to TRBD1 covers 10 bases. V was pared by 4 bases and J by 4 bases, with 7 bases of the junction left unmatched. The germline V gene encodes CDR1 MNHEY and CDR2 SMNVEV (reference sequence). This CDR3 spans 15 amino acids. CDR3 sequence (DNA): TGTGCCAGCAGTTCAGAGGGACAGGGGACGTACGAGCAGTACTTC. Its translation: CASSSEGQGTYEQYF.

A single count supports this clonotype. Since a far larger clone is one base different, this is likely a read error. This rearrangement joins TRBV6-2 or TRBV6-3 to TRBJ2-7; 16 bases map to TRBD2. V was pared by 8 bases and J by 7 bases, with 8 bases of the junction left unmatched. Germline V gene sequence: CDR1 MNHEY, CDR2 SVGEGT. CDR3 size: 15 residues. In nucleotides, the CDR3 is TGTGCCAGCTCGGGACTAGCGGGAGGGCGGAATGAGCAGTACTTC. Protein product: CASSGLAGGRNEQYF.

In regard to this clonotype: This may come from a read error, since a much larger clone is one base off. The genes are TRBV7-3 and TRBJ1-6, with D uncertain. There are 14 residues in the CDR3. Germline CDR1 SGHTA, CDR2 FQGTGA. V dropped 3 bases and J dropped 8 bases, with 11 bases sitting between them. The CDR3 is CASSFDRTYSPLHF. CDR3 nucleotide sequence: TGTGCCAGCAGCTTCGACCGGACTTATTCACCCCTCCACTTT.

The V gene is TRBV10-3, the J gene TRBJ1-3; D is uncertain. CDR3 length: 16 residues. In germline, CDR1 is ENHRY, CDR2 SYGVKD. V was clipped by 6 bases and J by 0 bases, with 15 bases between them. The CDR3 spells CAISRGASSSGNTIYF. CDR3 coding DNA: TGTGCCATCAGCCGTGGCGCCTCGAGCTCTGGAAACACCATATATTTT.

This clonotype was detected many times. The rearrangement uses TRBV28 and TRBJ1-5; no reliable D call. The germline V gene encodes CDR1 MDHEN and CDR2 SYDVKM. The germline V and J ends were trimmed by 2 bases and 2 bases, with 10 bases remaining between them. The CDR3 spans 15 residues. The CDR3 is CASSLGGWGNQPQHF. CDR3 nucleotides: TGTGCCAGCAGTTTAGGAGGTTGGGGCAATCAGCCCCAGCATTTT. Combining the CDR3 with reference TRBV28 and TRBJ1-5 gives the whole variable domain DVKVTQSSRYLVKRTGEKVFLECVQDMDHENMFWYRQDPGLGLRLIYFSYDVKMKEKGDIPEGYSVSREKKERFSLILESASTNQTSMYLCASSLGGWGNQPQHFGDGTRLSIL.

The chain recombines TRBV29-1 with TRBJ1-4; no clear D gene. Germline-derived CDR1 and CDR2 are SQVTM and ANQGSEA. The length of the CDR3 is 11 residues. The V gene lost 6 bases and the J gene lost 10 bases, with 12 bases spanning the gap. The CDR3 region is CSVIEVGKLFF. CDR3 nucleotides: TGCAGCGTGATTGAGGTTGGAAAACTGTTTTTT. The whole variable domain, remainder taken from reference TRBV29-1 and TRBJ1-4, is SAVISQKPSRDICQRGTSLTIQCQVDSQVTMMFWYRQQPGQSLTLIATANQGSEATYESGFVIDKFPISRPNLTFSTLTVSNMSPEDSSIYLCSVIEVGKLFFGSGTQLSVL.

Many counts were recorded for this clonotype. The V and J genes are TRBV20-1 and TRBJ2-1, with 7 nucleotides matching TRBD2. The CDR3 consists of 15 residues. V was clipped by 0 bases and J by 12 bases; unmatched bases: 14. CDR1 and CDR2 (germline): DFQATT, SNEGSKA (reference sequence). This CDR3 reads CSARDIWRESQVQFF. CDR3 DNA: TGCAGTGCTAGAGATATTTGGCGGGAGTCGCAAGTGCAGTTCTTC.